This T cell receptor (beta chain) was sequenced in a study of patients and donors after allogeneic stem cell transplantation. TCRdb independently ran MiXCR on the RT-PCR reads; one entry per CDR3 protein. The table shows 70,000 to 100,000 distinct CDR3 sequences, with roughly 5.1% occurring only once. This clonotype was seen at least ten times. The sequencing input was blood, either unsorted or a sorted T cell fraction (not recorded which). The source is a human donor who was either an allogeneic HSCT recipient or a stem cell or donor lymphocyte infusion donor (not recorded which). It is not recorded whose cells these are; they may come from a transplant donor.

The CDR3 here is CASSSAESSYNEQFF. The CDR3 DNA reads as TGTGCCAGCTCATCGGCGGAGAGCTCCTACAATGAGCAGTTCTTC. The V and J genes are TRBV18 and TRBJ2-1; D not certain. This CDR3 comprises 15 residues. The germline gives CDR1 KGHSH, CDR2 LQKENI. V was clipped by 5 bases and J by 0 bases, with 11 bases between them.